This T cell receptor (beta chain) was found in a study of cytomegalovirus exposure and HLA in healthy donors. The overall study: Earlier sequencing of around 190 million T cells yielded 100 million to 140 million unique TCR beta sequences. General study results and limits: A later analysis associated 15,000 or so TCR beta sequences with HLA alleles at a 0.05 false discovery rate.

In the PCR, 60 Vbeta and 13 Jbeta primers were used. Measured with immunoSEQ multiplex PCR; TCRdb has only the in-frame clones, and not every one. The table lists 60,000 or so clones, roughly 74% of them singletons. Nominally healthy donors provided the samples, though records likely missed some immune exposures. The table lists this clone with a count of one. Its antigen is not identified. This CDR3 has 15 amino acids. V shed 1 base and J shed 2 bases, with 13 bases lying between them. The receptor's source is a woman between 40 and 50 years old in good health and CMV-seropositive. Sequencing used PBMCs. The chain has TRBV5-3 and TRBJ2-7, with D possibly TRBD1 on 5 matching bases. TRBV5-3 is labeled an ORF, and its function is uncertain. For the CDR3, the DNA is TGTGCCAGAAGCTTGACCCCCAGGGTCCCCTACGAGCAGTACTTC. Protein product: CARSLTPRVPYEQYF.